This entry features one TCR beta chain sequence. Its cognate antigen is unknown. A read error may account for a junction end that differs from germline. CDR1 and CDR2 from the germline V gene are SEHNR and FQNEAQ (reference sequence). The length of the CDR3 is 14 residues. The source of the sample is a study of blood T cells in healthy people across ages. Study details: There was about one barcoded beta molecule captured by template switching per two T cells.

Points from the study as a whole: Significant beta diversity loss was already apparent by age approximately 38, declining roughly linearly.

Primers used in a second PCR of about 6 to 11 cycles were a sample-barcoded 5' primer and a J-beta primer mix. Through a template-switch adaptor with 12 random nucleotides, each cDNA molecule received a tag. Each CDR3 protein gets one entry after TCRdb re-called the 5' RACE reads with MiXCR. The sample holds 750,000 to 950,000 distinct CDR3 sequences, just under 30% seen once. A further study also used this sample, focusing on T cells of mothers and their children. Per that paper: A few healthy Caucasian mothers, along with their six children, were the donors.

The gene calls are TRBV7-9 and TRBJ1-4; no clear D gene. Source material: blood. This TCR came from a woman between 40 and 55 years old in good health. The CDR3 reads CASSLESTNEKRFF. The CDR3 nucleotides read TGTGCCAGCAGCTTAGAGTCAACTAATGAAAAACGGTTTTTT.